The 20 T cell receptor beta chains given below trace back to one sample, sequenced in a study of blood T cell repertoires in COVID-19. Measured with immunoSEQ multiplex PCR; TCRdb has only the in-frame clones, and not every one. The profile shows 90,000 or so clones, 75% to 90% of them singletons. Source material: peripheral blood. Receptors originate from a human donor in a cohort sampled during active COVID-19.

The rearrangement joins TRBV14 to TRBJ2-3; TRBD2 matches at 11 bases. The germline CDR1 and CDR2 sequences are SGHDN and FVKESK. The CDR3 totals 13 residues. The CDR3 DNA sequence: TGTGCTGTAGCGGGAGGGCTCGGAGATACGCAGTATTTT. As protein: CAVAGGLGDTQYF.

This chain uses TRBV5-1 with TRBJ2-7; 10 nucleotides match TRBD2. The V and J ends lost 0 bases and 4 bases, in that order; junction bases with no gene match: 4. CDR1 is SGHRS, CDR2 YFSETQ, per germline. CDR3 length: 15 residues. The CDR3 DNA follows: TGCGCCAGCAGCTTGGGCCTAGCGGGAGAGTACGAGCAGTACTTC. This encodes CASSLGLAGEYEQYF.

The V and J genes are TRBV20-1 and TRBJ2-1; possible D gene TRBD2, 5 bases. With 3 bases removed from V and 8 bases from J, the gap between germline ends came to 8 bases. The germline CDR1 and CDR2 sequences are DFQATT and SNEGSKA (reference sequence). This CDR3 is built from 11 residues. CDR3 DNA: TGCAGTGCTAGCCTAGCCGATGAGCAGTTCTTC. This translates into CSASLADEQFF.

The chain recombines TRBV19 with TRBJ2-2; D remains unclear. Germline-derived CDR1 and CDR2 are LNHDA and SQIVND (reference sequence). Trimming stripped 11 bases from V and 6 bases from J, with 16 bases between. The CDR3 is 13 amino acids. CDR3 DNA: TGTGCCGTTGCTGTAGACCGGGCCGGGGAGCTGTTTTTT. It translates to CAVAVDRAGELFF.

This chain links TRBV11-1 with TRBJ2-1, with D perhaps TRBD2 (6 bases). Germline V gives CDR1 SGHAT, CDR2 FQDESV (reference sequence). The CDR3 totals 16 residues. V lost 2 bases, J lost 9 bases, and 20 bases lay in between. The CDR3 protein is CASSLRPPGVVSEQFF. The CDR3 DNA is TGTGCCAGCAGCTTAAGACCCCCGGGAGTTGTGAGTGAGCAGTTCTTC.

The chain links TRBV7-2 to TRBJ2-1; tentative D call: TRBD2 (6 bases). Germline CDR1 reads SGHTA; CDR2 reads FQGNSA. Trimming removed 3 bases at V and 10 bases at J, with 16 bases between. The CDR3 length is 14 residues. CDR3 region: CASSLGLLHPEQFF. Written as DNA, the CDR3 is TGTGCCAGCAGCTTGGGACTCCTACACCCAGAGCAGTTCTTC.

The chain uses TRBV4-1 and TRBJ2-1, with TRBD2 as a possible D gene (6 bases). Germline lookup yields CDR1 MGHRA and CDR2 YSYEKL. This CDR3 contains 17 residues. Trimming shortened V by 8 bases and J by 4 bases, and 24 bases separated the two germline ends. CDR3 in DNA: TGCGCCAGCTTCCCTAGCTATAGTGGCGGGATATACAATGAGCAGTTCTTC. Its translation: CASFPSYSGGIYNEQFF.

This clone was seen once. This chain connects TRBV9 to TRBJ2-3, with 13 bases lining up with TRBD2. This CDR3 spans 14 amino acids. Germline trimming cut 7 bases from V and 8 bases from J; bases unmatched to any gene: 7. CDR1 is SGDLS and CDR2 is YYNGEE in the germline V gene. CDR3: CASAGTSGKGTQYF. CDR3 in DNA: TGTGCCAGCGCCGGGACTAGCGGGAAGGGTACGCAGTATTTT.

This rearrangement joins TRBV7-9 to TRBJ2-7; no firm D call. This CDR3 spans 14 amino acids. V was clipped by 5 bases and J by 3 bases, with 14 bases between them. The V gene's germline CDR1 is SEHNR and CDR2 FQNEAQ (reference sequence). CDR3 nucleotides: TGTGCCAGCAGCCCGAAAGATACTGACTACGAGCAGTACTTC. This sequence encodes CASSPKDTDYEQYF.

The chain is built from TRBV6-5 and TRBJ1-1, with 7 positions matching TRBD1. CDR1 and CDR2 from the germline V gene are MNHEY and SVGAGI. J lost 5 bases, V lost 6 bases, and 9 bases had no gene match. This CDR3 comprises 14 residues. CDR3 coding DNA: TGTGCCAGCAGCGAGACAGGGAGAAGAACTGAAGCTTTCTTT. This codes for CASSETGRRTEAFF.

This clone was counted only a few times. V is TRBV7-9 and J is TRBJ1-4, with a tentative D call TRBD1 (5 bases). V lost 2 bases, J lost 8 bases, and 24 bases lay in between. The CDR3 totals 18 residues. Germline loops: CDR1 SEHNR, CDR2 FQNEAQ (reference sequence). The CDR3 DNA is TGTGCCAGCAGCTTAACCTGGTATATAGGGCCTTGGGGCGAAAAACTGTTTTTT. It translates to CASSLTWYIGPWGEKLFF.

This rearrangement joins TRBV19 to TRBJ1-3; 10 nucleotides line up with TRBD1. V lost 5 bases and J lost 1; bases outside the gene matches: 5. The CDR3 is 16 amino acids. Per germline, CDR1 LNHDA and CDR2 SQIVND (reference sequence). DNA for the CDR3: TGTGCCAGTAGTCCGGGACAGGGGATTTCTGGAAACACCATATATTTT. It specifies CASSPGQGISGNTIYF.

The J gene is TRBJ2-5, the V gene TRBV10-2, with D perhaps TRBD1 (6 bases). Germline V lookup: CDR1 WSHSY, CDR2 SAAADI. Trimming took 5 bases from V and 5 from J, leaving 15 bases between them. This CDR3 has 14 residues. This CDR3 reads CASSSDSHGETQYF. The CDR3 DNA is TGCGCCAGCAGTTCGGACAGCCACGGGGAGACCCAGTACTTC.

The chain couples TRBV7-3 to TRBJ2-5; a weak D match, TRBD1 (5 bases). CDR1 SGHTA and CDR2 FQGTGA come from the germline V gene. The V end lost 1 base, the J end lost 2 bases, and 11 bases lay between the germline ends. CDR3 length: 15 amino acids. The CDR3 sequence is CASSLNPAGQETQYF. In nucleotides, the CDR3 is TGTGCCAGCAGCTTAAATCCGGCAGGGCAAGAGACCCAGTACTTC. Full variable domain (remainder filled in from reference TRBV7-3 and TRBJ2-5): GAGVSQTPSNKVTEKGKYVELRCDPISGHTALYWYRQSLGQGPEFLIYFQGTGAADDSGLPNDRFFAVRPEGSVSTLKIQRTERGDSAVYLCASSLNPAGQETQYFGPGTRLLVL.

The chain has TRBV2 and TRBJ2-5; TRBD2 agrees at 9 bases. The junction had 8 bases not matched to a gene; V was cut back by 4 bases and J by 5 bases. Germline V gives CDR1 SNHLY, CDR2 FYNNEI. The CDR3 has 15 residues. The CDR3, as DNA: TGTGCCAGCAGTGCGATAGCGGGAGTAGCGGAGACCCAGTACTTC. This sequence encodes CASSAIAGVAETQYF.

This chain links TRBV5-3 with TRBJ2-7; maybe TRBD1 (5 bases). TRBV5-3 is identified as an open reading frame with a role that is uncertain. V was clipped by 1 base and J by 0 bases, with 14 bases between them. CDR3 length: 16 amino acids. Here the CDR3 reads CARSLKEQGLSYEQYF. The CDR3 region has the DNA TGTGCCAGAAGCTTGAAGGAGCAGGGCCTCTCCTACGAGCAGTACTTC.

The chain is built from TRBV9 and TRBJ1-2; a possible D gene is TRBD1 (5 bases). The CDR3 has 18 amino acids. Germline lookup yields CDR1 SGDLS and CDR2 YYNGEE. V lost 0 bases and J lost 6, with 24 bases in between. The CDR3 DNA reads as TGTGCCAGCAGCGTAGAGGTTGGCAGGGTTGGCCTCGGCCATGGCTACACCTTC. Translating it yields CASSVEVGRVGLGHGYTF.

The sample holds a few counts of this clone. The rearrangement joins TRBV28 to TRBJ2-5; TRBD1 agrees at 7 bases. J gave up 3 bases and V 6 bases, and 7 bases lay outside the gene matches. The germline V gene encodes CDR1 MDHEN and CDR2 SYDVKM. The CDR3 is 14 amino acids. The CDR3 is CASRRGDREETQYF. In nucleotides, the CDR3 is TGTGCCAGCAGACGGGGAGACAGGGAAGAGACCCAGTACTTC.

The chain is built from TRBV24-1 and TRBJ2-4; perhaps TRBD1 as D (5 bases). CDR1 is KGHDR and CDR2 is SFDVKD in the germline V gene. The CDR3 is 15 amino acids. Trimming stripped 2 bases from V and 6 bases from J, with 13 bases between. CDR3 DNA: TGTGCCACCAGTGATTCCCGGCAGGGCATAAACATTCAGTACTTC. It is translated as CATSDSRQGINIQYF.

J is TRBJ2-2 and V is TRBV18, with a possible D match to TRBD2 (5 bases). V gave up 3 bases and J gave up 6 bases, with 14 bases separating them. The germline V gene encodes CDR1 KGHSH and CDR2 LQKENI. This CDR3 contains 15 residues. CDR3 nucleotides: TGTGCCAGCTCACCGTTCGAAGAGGAGGCCGGGGAGCTGTTTTTT. This translates into CASSPFEEEAGELFF.